One sample yielded the 22 T cell receptor beta chains listed below, sequenced in a study of radiotherapy plus CTLA-4 blockade in lung cancer. Only in-frame clones appear in the TCRdb table, and some are missing; sequencing was by immunoSEQ multiplex PCR. The repertoire holds about 39,000 clones, with approximately 79% as singletons. This material consisted of peripheral blood, taken from a patient treated with radiotherapy plus ipilimumab. These receptors were obtained from a human donor with non-small cell lung cancer that progressed on radiotherapy plus ipilimumab.

The chain joins TRBV18 to TRBJ1-2, with D maybe TRBD1 (6 bases). The CDR3 consists of 15 residues. Germline-derived CDR1 and CDR2 are KGHSH and LQKENI. The ends were cut back, 2 bases at V and 5 bases at J, with 15 bases in the middle. The DNA of the CDR3 is TGTGCCAGCTCACCAATGGGAGTAGGGGGTTATGGCTACACCTTC. Its protein product is CASSPMGVGGYGYTF. Using reference TRBV18 and TRBJ1-2 for the parts outside the CDR3, the full variable domain is NAGVMQNPRHLVRRRGQEARLRCSPMKGHSHVYWYRQLPEEGLKFMVYLQKENIIDESGMPKERFSAEFPKEGPSILRIQQVVRGDSAAYFCASSPMGVGGYGYTFGSGTRLTVV.

This clone was recorded once. The chain uses TRBV9 and TRBJ1-3; a weak D match, TRBD1 (6 bases). Trimming cost V 3 bases and J 8 bases, with 12 bases left between them. This CDR3 contains 13 residues. Germline V gene sequence: CDR1 SGDLS, CDR2 YYNGEE. CDR3 protein: CASSAGDSDTIYF. As DNA, the CDR3 is TGTGCCAGCAGCGCAGGGGATAGCGACACCATATATTTT. Complete variable domain (other parts from reference TRBV9 and TRBJ1-3): DSGVTQTPKHLITATGQRVTLRCSPRSGDLSVYWYQQSLDQGLQFLIQYYNGEERAKGNILERFSAQQFPDLHSELNLSSLELGDSALYFCASSAGDSDTIYFGEGSWLTVV.

V gene TRBV28 combines with J gene TRBJ2-7; unclear D gene. Germline V gene data show CDR1 as MDHEN and CDR2 as SYDVKM. CDR3 length: 10 amino acids. Trimming cost V 6 bases and J 7 bases, with 7 bases left between them. The CDR3 sequence is CASSSREQYF. DNA of the CDR3: TGTGCCAGCAGCTCTAGGGAGCAGTACTTC.

The chain couples TRBV25-1 to TRBJ2-3; D perhaps matches TRBD1 (5 bases). V dropped 9 bases and J dropped 3 bases, with 22 bases sitting between them. The V gene's germline CDR1 is MGHDK and CDR2 SYGVNS. This CDR3 spans 16 amino acids. The CDR3 DNA follows: TGTGCCAGTTCTAACAAGGGGCCAAGGCCTACAGATACGCAGTATTTT. This translates into CASSNKGPRPTDTQYF. The full variable domain, with the rest looked up from reference TRBV25-1 and TRBJ2-3, is EADIYQTPRYLVIGTGKKITLECSQTMGHDKMYWYQQDPGMELHLIHYSYGVNSTEKGDLSSESTVSRIRTEHFPLTLESARPSHTSQYLCASSNKGPRPTDTQYFGPGTRLTVL.

The chain has TRBV19 and TRBJ1-2; no clear D. V lost 4 bases and J lost 7, with 13 bases in between. The CDR3 consists of 13 residues. Per the germline V gene, CDR1 is LNHDA and CDR2 is SQIVND (reference sequence). The CDR3 loop reads CASSSPPRVGYTF. CDR3 in DNA: TGTGCCAGTAGTAGTCCCCCGAGGGTTGGCTACACCTTC.

The V gene is TRBV18, the J gene TRBJ2-7, with 11 bases matching TRBD2. J gave up 3 bases and V 6 bases, and 10 bases lay outside the gene matches. The CDR3 spans 16 residues. Germline V gene data show CDR1 as KGHSH and CDR2 as LQKENI. CDR3 bases: TGTGCCAGCTCCCAAGCGCCGGGACTAGCGGTCTACGAGCAGTACTTC. Its translation: CASSQAPGLAVYEQYF.

The genes are TRBV19 and TRBJ2-7, with D possibly matching TRBD1 (6 bases). CDR1 and CDR2 (germline): LNHDA, SQIVND (reference sequence). V dropped 4 bases and J dropped 1 base, with 17 bases sitting between them. CDR3 length equals 16 residues. The CDR3 spells CASSSPHKQGSYEQYF. Here the CDR3 DNA reads TGTGCCAGTAGTAGCCCTCATAAACAGGGTTCCTACGAGCAGTACTTC.

The chain combines TRBV4-1 with TRBJ1-1; the D gene is possibly TRBD1 (6 bases). Per the germline V gene, CDR1 is MGHRA and CDR2 is YSYEKL. V lost 0 bases and J lost 7, with 24 bases in between. The length of the CDR3 is 18 residues. The CDR3 is CASSQDALNRANHYEAFF. The DNA for the CDR3 is TGCGCCAGCAGCCAAGACGCGCTCAACAGGGCGAACCATTATGAAGCTTTCTTT.

The chain joins TRBV9 to TRBJ2-6; 7 nucleotides align to TRBD1. The germline V gene has CDR1 SGDLS and CDR2 YYNGEE. The junction had 9 bases not matched to a gene; V was cut back by 0 bases and J by 0 bases. This CDR3 has 19 amino acids. CDR3 coding DNA: TGTGCCAGCAGCGTAGGACAGGGACCGACTCTCTCTGGGGCCAACGTCCTGACTTTC. Translation gives CASSVGQGPTLSGANVLTF.

This clone was detected a few times. The V and J genes are TRBV19 and TRBJ1-2; no clear D. The V end was cut by 7 bases, the J end by 2 bases, with 11 bases between. CDR3 length: 13 amino acids. Germline V gives CDR1 LNHDA, CDR2 SQIVND (reference sequence). CDR3 protein: CASNQELNYGYTF. CDR3 bases: TGTGCCAGTAACCAGGAATTAAACTATGGCTACACCTTC. The full variable domain, completed using reference TRBV19 and TRBJ1-2, is DGGITQSPKYLFRKEGQNVTLSCEQNLNHDAMYWYRQDPGQGLRLIYYSQIVNDFQKGDIAEGYSVSREKKESFPLTVTSAQKNPTAFYLCASNQELNYGYTFGSGTRLTVV.

The chain links TRBV2 to TRBJ1-4; 9 positions agree with TRBD1. Trimming removed 2 bases from V and 1 base from J; junction bases left unmatched: 17. The V gene's germline CDR1 is SNHLY and CDR2 FYNNEI. The CDR3 contains 21 residues. The DNA of the CDR3 is TGTGCCAGCAGTGAACCCACCCCGTCGGACAGGGGTATCGAAACTAATGAAAAACTGTTTTTT. The encoded protein is CASSEPTPSDRGIETNEKLFF. Looking up the rest from reference TRBV2 and TRBJ1-4 gives the full variable domain: EPEVTQTPSHQVTQMGQEVILRCVPISNHLYFYWYRQILGQKVEFLVSFYNNEISEKSEIFDDQFSVERPDGSNFTLKIRSTKLEDSAMYFCASSEPTPSDRGIETNEKLFFGSGTQLSVL.

The V gene is TRBV6-1, the J gene TRBJ2-1, with 13 bases lining up with TRBD2. The V gene's germline CDR1 is MNHNS and CDR2 SASEGT. Trimming removed 6 bases from V and 6 bases from J; junction bases left unmatched: 11. The CDR3 sequence is 17 residues long. CDR3 sequence reads: CASREHGRLAGGNEQFF. DNA for the CDR3: TGTGCCAGCAGGGAACACGGACGACTAGCGGGGGGCAATGAGCAGTTCTTC.

This clone was picked up one time. The chain couples TRBV29-1 to TRBJ1-5; TRBD1 matches at 8 bases. The CDR3 is 13 residues long. The germline CDR1 and CDR2 sequences are SQVTM and ANQGSEA. Losses at the gene ends were 4 bases for V and 10 bases for J; bases not matched to a gene: 9. In nucleotides, the CDR3 is TGCAGCGTTGCACAGGGGGAAGGTGGCCCCCAGCATTTT. It translates to CSVAQGEGGPQHF.

The rearrangement links TRBV5-4 to TRBJ2-7; 10 bases map to TRBD1. The CDR3 extends over 15 amino acids. The J segment lost 3 bases and the V segment lost 0 bases, leaving 3 bases of the junction unmatched. The germline V gene encodes CDR1 SGHNT and CDR2 YYREEE (reference sequence). The CDR3: CASSLGWTGGYEQYF. For the CDR3, the DNA is TGTGCCAGCAGCTTGGGCTGGACAGGGGGCTACGAGCAGTACTTC.

The chain carries TRBV6-6 and TRBJ2-6; D is undetermined. CDR3 length equals 16 residues. V lost 3 bases and J 1 base, leaving 10 bases between the germline ends. Looked up from germline, CDR1 is MNHNY and CDR2 is SVGAGI (reference sequence). CDR3 protein: CASSYLPASGANVLTF. CDR3 DNA: TGTGCCAGCAGTTATCTCCCAGCGTCTGGGGCCAACGTCCTGACTTTC.

This sequence joins TRBV29-1 and TRBJ1-2; the D is unclear. This CDR3 has 12 amino acids. In germline, CDR1 is SQVTM, CDR2 ANQGSEA. Trimming took off 4 bases at V and 0 bases at J, with 6 bases between the two ends. CDR3 region: CSVVFSNYGYTF. The CDR3 bases are TGCAGCGTTGTATTTTCTAACTATGGCTACACCTTC. Variable domain in full (rest from reference TRBV29-1 and TRBJ1-2): SAVISQKPSRDICQRGTSLTIQCQVDSQVTMMFWYRQQPGQSLTLIATANQGSEATYESGFVIDKFPISRPNLTFSTLTVSNMSPEDSSIYLCSVVFSNYGYTFGSGTRLTVV.

The DNA of the CDR3 is TGCGCCAGCAGTATGGCAGGGGGCAACACTGAAGCTTTCTTT. Protein product: CASSMAGGNTEAFF. This chain connects TRBV5-1 to TRBJ1-1, with 8 bases fitting TRBD1. CDR1 and CDR2 (germline): SGHRS, YFSETQ. This CDR3 spans 14 amino acids. V lost 5 bases and J lost 2; bases outside the gene matches: 5.

This chain uses TRBV5-6 with TRBJ2-7; D perhaps matches TRBD1 (6 bases). The V end was cut by 4 bases, the J end by 2 bases, with 10 bases between. From germline, CDR1 is SGHDT and CDR2 YYEEEE. The CDR3 totals 13 residues. CDR3 in DNA: TGTGCCAGCAGCGAGGACAGTACCTACGAGCAGTACTTC. Translated: CASSEDSTYEQYF.

The rearrangement uses TRBV27 and TRBJ1-6, with 7 bases fitting TRBD1. After removal of 3 bases from V and 7 bases from J, the junction contained 9 bases not matched to a gene. This CDR3 is 16 amino acids long. CDR1 and CDR2 (germline): MNHEY, SMNVEV (reference sequence). The CDR3 region is CASSFVAGQKNSPLHF. The CDR3 region has the DNA TGTGCCAGCAGTTTTGTTGCGGGACAGAAAAATTCACCCCTCCACTTT.

This sequence joins TRBV9 and TRBJ2-5; 10 positions agree with TRBD2. With V trimmed by 3 bases and J by 0 bases, 14 bases remained unmatched. The CDR3 length is 19 residues. Germline CDR1 SGDLS, CDR2 YYNGEE. DNA for the CDR3: TGTGCCAGCAGCGGCATCCGAGCAGCGGGGGGGCCCGACCAAGAGACCCAGTACTTC. Protein sequence: CASSGIRAAGGPDQETQYF.

The chain couples TRBV19 to TRBJ1-2, with 10 bases fitting TRBD1. The length of the CDR3 is 14 residues. V trimming: 5 bases; J trimming: 2 bases; junction bases outside the gene matches: 2. Germline lookup yields CDR1 LNHDA and CDR2 SQIVND (reference sequence). The CDR3 here is CASSPGQGNYGYTF. The CDR3 region has the DNA TGTGCCAGTAGTCCGGGACAGGGGAACTATGGCTACACCTTC.

The gene calls are TRBV5-1 and TRBJ2-2; perhaps TRBD1 as D (5 bases). This CDR3 contains 15 residues. Germline CDR1 SGHRS, CDR2 YFSETQ. V lost 6 bases, J lost 4 bases, and 16 bases lay in between. CDR3 coding DNA: TGCGCCAGCATCGAAGGGGTTTCCGCCACCGGGGAGCTGTTTTTT. It encodes CASIEGVSATGELFF.